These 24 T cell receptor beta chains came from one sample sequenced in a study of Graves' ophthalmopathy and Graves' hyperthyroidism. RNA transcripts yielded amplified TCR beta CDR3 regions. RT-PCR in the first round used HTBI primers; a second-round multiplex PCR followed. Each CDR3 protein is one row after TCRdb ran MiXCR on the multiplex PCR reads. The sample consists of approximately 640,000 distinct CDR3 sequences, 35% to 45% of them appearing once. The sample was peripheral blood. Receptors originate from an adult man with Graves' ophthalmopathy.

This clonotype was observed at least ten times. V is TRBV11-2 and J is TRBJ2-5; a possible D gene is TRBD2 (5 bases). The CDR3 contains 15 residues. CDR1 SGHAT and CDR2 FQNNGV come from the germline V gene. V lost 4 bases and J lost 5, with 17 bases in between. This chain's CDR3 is CASSSPTGIGETQYF. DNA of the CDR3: TGTGCCAGCAGCTCTCCGACCGGGATTGGTGAGACCCAGTACTTC.

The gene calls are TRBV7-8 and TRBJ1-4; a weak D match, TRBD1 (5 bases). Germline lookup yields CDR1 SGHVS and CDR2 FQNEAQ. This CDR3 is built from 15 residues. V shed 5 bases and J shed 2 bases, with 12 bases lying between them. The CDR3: CASSPGWGTNEKLFF. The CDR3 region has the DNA TGTGCCAGCAGCCCCGGCTGGGGGACTAATGAAAAACTGTTTTTT.

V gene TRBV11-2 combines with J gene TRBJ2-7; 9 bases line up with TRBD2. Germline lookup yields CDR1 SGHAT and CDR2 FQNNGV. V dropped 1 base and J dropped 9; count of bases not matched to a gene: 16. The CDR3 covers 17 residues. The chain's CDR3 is CASSLAARGGSTDTQYF. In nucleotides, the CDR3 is TGTGCCAGCAGCTTAGCTGCGCGGGGGGGAAGCACAGATACGCAGTACTTC.

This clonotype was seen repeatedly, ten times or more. CDR3 sequence: CASSYLGQTYEQYF. In DNA, the CDR3 is TGTGCCAGCAGTTACCTGGGACAGACCTACGAGCAGTACTTC. This rearrangement joins TRBV6-5 to TRBJ2-7, with 7 bases identical to TRBD1. This CDR3 is 14 amino acids long. Losses at the gene ends were 2 bases for V and 2 bases for J; bases not matched to a gene: 3. Germline CDR1 MNHEY, CDR2 SVGAGI.

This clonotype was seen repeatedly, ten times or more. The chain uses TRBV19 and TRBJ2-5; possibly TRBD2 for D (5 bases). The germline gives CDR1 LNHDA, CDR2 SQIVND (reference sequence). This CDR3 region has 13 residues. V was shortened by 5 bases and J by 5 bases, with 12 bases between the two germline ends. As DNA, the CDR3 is TGTGCCAGTAGTTGGACTGCCGGGGAGACCCAGTACTTC. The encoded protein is CASSWTAGETQYF.

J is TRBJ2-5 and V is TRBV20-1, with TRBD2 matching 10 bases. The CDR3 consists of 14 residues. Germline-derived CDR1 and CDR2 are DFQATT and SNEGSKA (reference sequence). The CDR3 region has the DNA TGCGCGGCGAGCGGGGCTAGCGGGAGACAGACCCAGTACTTC. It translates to CAASGASGRQTQYF.

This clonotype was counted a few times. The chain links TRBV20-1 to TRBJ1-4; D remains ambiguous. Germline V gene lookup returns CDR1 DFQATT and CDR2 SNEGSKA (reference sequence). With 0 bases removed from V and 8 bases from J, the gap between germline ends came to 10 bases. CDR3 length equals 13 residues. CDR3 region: CSARDSRNEKLFF. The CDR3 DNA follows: TGCAGTGCTAGAGATTCCAGGAACGAAAAACTGTTTTTT.

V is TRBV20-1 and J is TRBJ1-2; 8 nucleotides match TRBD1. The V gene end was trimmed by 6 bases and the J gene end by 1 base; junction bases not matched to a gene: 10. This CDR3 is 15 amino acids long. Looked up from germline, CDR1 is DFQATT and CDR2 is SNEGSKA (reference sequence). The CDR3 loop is CSAEDVDRGNYGYTF. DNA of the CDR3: TGCAGTGCAGAAGATGTTGACAGGGGTAACTATGGCTACACCTTC.

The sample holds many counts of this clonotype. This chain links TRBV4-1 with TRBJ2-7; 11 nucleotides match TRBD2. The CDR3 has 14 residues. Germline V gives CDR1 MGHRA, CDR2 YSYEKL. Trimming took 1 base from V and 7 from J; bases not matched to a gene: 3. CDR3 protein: CASSQGLAGGEQYF. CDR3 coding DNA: TGCGCCAGCAGCCAAGGTCTAGCGGGGGGTGAGCAGTACTTC.

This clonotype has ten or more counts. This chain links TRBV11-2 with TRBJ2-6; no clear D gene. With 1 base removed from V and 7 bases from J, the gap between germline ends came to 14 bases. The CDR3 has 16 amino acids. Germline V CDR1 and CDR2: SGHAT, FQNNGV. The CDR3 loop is CASSLGTDGSANVLTF. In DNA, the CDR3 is TGTGCCAGCAGCTTAGGAACAGACGGGTCTGCCAACGTCCTGACTTTC.

CDR3 residues: CASGGGEQFF. The CDR3 DNA follows: TGTGCCTCTGGGGGAGGGGAGCAGTTCTTC. V is TRBV2 and J is TRBJ2-5; 7 nucleotides align to TRBD2. The assigned J gene may be wrong: the sequence end matches TRBJ2-1 better. Germline V lookup: CDR1 SNHLY, CDR2 FYNNEI. CDR3 length: 10 residues.

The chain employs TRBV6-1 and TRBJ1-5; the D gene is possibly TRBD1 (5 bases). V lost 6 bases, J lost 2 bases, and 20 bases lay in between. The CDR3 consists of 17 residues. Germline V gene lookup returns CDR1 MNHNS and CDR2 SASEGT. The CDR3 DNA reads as TGTGCCAGCAGAACCGGGACCGAAATGTTTGGCAATCAGCCCCAGCATTTT. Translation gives CASRTGTEMFGNQPQHF.

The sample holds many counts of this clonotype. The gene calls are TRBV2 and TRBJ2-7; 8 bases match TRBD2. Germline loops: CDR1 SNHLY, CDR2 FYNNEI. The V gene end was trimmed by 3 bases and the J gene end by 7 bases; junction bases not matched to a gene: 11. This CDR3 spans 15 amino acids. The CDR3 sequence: CASSEPGLEVGEQYF. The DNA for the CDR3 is TGTGCCAGCAGTGAGCCGGGACTAGAGGTAGGAGAGCAGTACTTC.

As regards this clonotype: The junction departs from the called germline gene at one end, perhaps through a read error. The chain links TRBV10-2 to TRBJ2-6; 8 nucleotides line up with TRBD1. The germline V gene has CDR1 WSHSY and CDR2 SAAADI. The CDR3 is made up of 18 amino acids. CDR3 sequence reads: CASSQGGQGSSGVNVLTF. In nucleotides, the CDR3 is TGCGCCAGCAGCCAAGGCGGACAGGGTAGCTCTGGGGTCAACGTCCTGACTTTC.

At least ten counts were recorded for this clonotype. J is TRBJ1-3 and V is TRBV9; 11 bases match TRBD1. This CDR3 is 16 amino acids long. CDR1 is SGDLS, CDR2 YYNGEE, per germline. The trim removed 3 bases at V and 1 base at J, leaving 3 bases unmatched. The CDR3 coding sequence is TGTGCCAGCAGCGCTGGACAGGGGGCTTCTGGAAACACCATATATTTT. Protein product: CASSAGQGASGNTIYF.

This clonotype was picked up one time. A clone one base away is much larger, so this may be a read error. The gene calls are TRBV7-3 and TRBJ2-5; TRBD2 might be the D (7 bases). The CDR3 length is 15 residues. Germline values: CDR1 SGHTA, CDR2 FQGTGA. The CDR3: CARSLGGTTQETQYF. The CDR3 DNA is TGTGCCCGCAGCTTGGGGGGGACAACACAAGAGACCCAGTACTTC.

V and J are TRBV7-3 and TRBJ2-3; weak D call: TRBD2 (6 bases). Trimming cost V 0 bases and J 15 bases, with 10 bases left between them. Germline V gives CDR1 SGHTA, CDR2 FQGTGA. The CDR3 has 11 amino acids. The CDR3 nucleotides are TGTGCCAGCAGCTTAACGGGGCGGGAATATTTT. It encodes CASSLTGREYF.

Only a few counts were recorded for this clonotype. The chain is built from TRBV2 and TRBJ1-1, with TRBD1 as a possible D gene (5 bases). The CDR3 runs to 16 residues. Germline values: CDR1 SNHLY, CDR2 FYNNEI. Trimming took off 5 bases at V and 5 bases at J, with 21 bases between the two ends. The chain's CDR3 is CASSLGDLPRGTEAFF. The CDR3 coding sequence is TGTGCCAGCAGTTTAGGGGATCTCCCGCGAGGAACTGAAGCTTTCTTT.

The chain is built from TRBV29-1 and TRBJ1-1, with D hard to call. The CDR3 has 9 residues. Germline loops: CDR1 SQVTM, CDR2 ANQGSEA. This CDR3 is CAVSFEAFF. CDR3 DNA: TGCGCCGTAAGTTTTGAAGCTTTCTTT.

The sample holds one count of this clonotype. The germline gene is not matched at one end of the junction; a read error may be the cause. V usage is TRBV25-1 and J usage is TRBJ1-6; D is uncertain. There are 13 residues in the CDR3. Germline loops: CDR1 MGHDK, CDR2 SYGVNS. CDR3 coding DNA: TGTGCCAGCAGTGAGGGAGCGGGGATCCTTCTCGACTTT. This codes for CASSEGAGILLDF. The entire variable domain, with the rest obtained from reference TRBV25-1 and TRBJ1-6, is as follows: EADIYQTPRYLVIGTGKKITLECSQTMGHDKMYWYQQDPGMELHLIHYSYGVNSTEKGDLSSESTVSRIRTEHFPLTLESARPSHTSQYLCASSEGAGILLDFGNGTRLTVT.

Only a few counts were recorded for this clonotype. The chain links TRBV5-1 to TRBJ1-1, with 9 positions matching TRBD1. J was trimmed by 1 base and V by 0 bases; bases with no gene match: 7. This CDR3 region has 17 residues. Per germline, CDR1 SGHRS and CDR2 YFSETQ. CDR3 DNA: TGCGCCAGCAGCTTGGTTTACAGGGGGCGTAGGAACACTGAAGCTTTCTTT. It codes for CASSLVYRGRRNTEAFF.

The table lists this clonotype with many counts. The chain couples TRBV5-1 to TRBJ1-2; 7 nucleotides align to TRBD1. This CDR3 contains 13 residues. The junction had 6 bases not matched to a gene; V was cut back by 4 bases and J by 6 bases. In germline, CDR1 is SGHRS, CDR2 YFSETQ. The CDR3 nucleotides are TGCGCCAGCAGCGAACCAGGGGGAAATGGCTACACCTTC. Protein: CASSEPGGNGYTF.

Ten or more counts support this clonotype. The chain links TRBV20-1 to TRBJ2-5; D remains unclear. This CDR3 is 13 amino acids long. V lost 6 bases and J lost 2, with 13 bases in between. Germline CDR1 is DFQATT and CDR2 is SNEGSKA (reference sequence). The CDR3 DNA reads TGCAGTGCCACCTCAGCGTCACAAGAGACCCAGTACTTC. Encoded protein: CSATSASQETQYF.

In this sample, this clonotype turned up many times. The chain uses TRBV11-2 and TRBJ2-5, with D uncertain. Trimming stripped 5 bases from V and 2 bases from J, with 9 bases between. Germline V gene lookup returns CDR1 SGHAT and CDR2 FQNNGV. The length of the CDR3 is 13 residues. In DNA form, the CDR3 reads TGTGCCAGCAGCAAGAGCGAGCAAGAGACCCAGTACTTC. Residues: CASSKSEQETQYF.